The source of this T cell receptor (beta chain) is a study of a mutant IDH1 vaccine in newly diagnosed glioma. In the study overall: A roughly 60% male, about 40% female split and a mean age of roughly 37 years characterized treated patients. Whole-study results and caveats: No link was apparently found between pseudoprogression and changes in top peripheral T cell clonotypes.

This CDR3 spans 15 amino acids. After removal of 0 bases from V and 5 bases from J, the junction contained 4 bases not matched to a gene. The protocol was immunoSEQ multiplex PCR, while the TCRdb copy is restricted to in-frame clones and leaves out a portion. Among tens of thousands of clones listed, 80% to 95% were seen once. Regarding time point: week 47, end of study. All doses held 300 ug of mutant IDH1 20-mer peptide, with topical imiquimod. This clone came up once. Its antigen is unknown. The rearrangement uses TRBV23-1 and TRBJ1-5; 7 bases match TRBD1. TRBV23-1 is identified as an open reading frame with a role that is uncertain. The starting material was PBMCs, obtained from a glioma patient whose treatment included an IDH1 peptide vaccine. The sequence came from a woman in her thirties or forties with glioma. The CDR3 DNA follows: TGCGCCAGCAGTCAATCCCCGCAGGGGGATCAGCCCCAGCATTTT. Encoded protein: CASSQSPQGDQPQHF.